This is a list of T cell receptor beta chains from one sample in a study of blood T cell repertoires in COVID-19. TCRdb keeps only in-frame clones here, not all; method: immunoSEQ multiplex PCR. The table shows 210,000 or so clones, with more than 75% occurring only once. The sequencing sample was made of peripheral blood. The receptors derive from a man in his forties or fifties with acute or convalescent COVID-19. Each CDR3 is given with its conserved first and last residue. D genes are given only for firm matches. Clone sizes are given selectively: once, few, many, or a class where the clone is expanded.

V	D	J	size	DNA	CDR3
TRBV9	TRBD2	TRBJ2-3	-	TGTGCCAGCAGCGGAGTCCCTGTCCGTAGCGGGGGCCTCACAGATACGCAGTATTTT	CASSGVPVRSGGLTDTQYF
TRBV30	-	TRBJ1-3	-	TGTGCCGCCTGGAAGCCCGGTGGGGGGGACACCATATATTTT	CAAWKPGGGDTIYF
TRBV25-1	-	TRBJ1-1	-	TGTGCCAGCAGACCTCAAGGGGTTGAAACTGAAGCTTTCTTT	CASRPQGVETEAFF
TRBV11-2	TRBD1	TRBJ1-1	few	TGTGCCAGCAGCGTAATACAGGGGCCTGACACTGAAGCTTTCTTT	CASSVIQGPDTEAFF
TRBV2	-	TRBJ2-1	-	TGTGCCAGCAGTGTTCTAGAGGGAATGGATGAGCAGTTCTTC	CASSVLEGMDEQFF
TRBV29-1	-	TRBJ1-3	-	TGCAGCGTTGTTGTCGGTGGAAACACCATATATTTT	CSVVVGGNTIYF
TRBV7-9	-	TRBJ2-5	-	TGTGCCAGCAGCTTAGCCCCGTTGGAGACCCAGTACTTC	CASSLAPLETQYF
TRBV5-1	-	TRBJ2-7	many	TGCGCCAGCAGCTCGGAACCGGGAGACGACGAGCAGTACTTC	CASSSEPGDDEQYF
TRBV3-1/TRBV3-2	-	TRBJ1-5	once	TGTGCCAGCAGCCAGGTTTCCGGGGTCAATCAGCCCCAGCATTTT	CASSQVSGVNQPQHF
TRBV10-2	-	TRBJ1-1	-	TGCGCCAGCATTGGGAGCGGGAACACTGAAGCTTTCTTT	CASIGSGNTEAFF
TRBV3-1/TRBV3-2	TRBD1	TRBJ1-2	-	TGTGCCAGCAGCCATCTCCGGACAGGGCGGTACTATGGCTACACCTTC	CASSHLRTGRYYGYTF
TRBV5-4	-	TRBJ1-2	-	TGTGCCAGCAAATCAGGTTATGGCTACACCTTC	CASKSGYGYTF
TRBV12-3/TRBV12-4	-	TRBJ1-2	-	TGTGCCAGCAGCTCAAGACAGGCGCTAGGCTACACCTTC	CASSSRQALGYTF
TRBV6-4	TRBD1	TRBJ1-2	-	TGTGCCAGCAGTGTGGGACAGGGGACTACCCCGGATGGCTACACCTTC	CASSVGQGTTPDGYTF
TRBV4-1	-	TRBJ2-5	-	TGCGCCAGCAGCCAAGGTGGGCAGGGGAAAGAGACCCAGTACTTC	CASSQGGQGKETQYF
TRBV5-1	-	TRBJ2-5	-	TGCGCCAGCAGCTTGAGGACACAAGAGACCCAGTACTTC	CASSLRTQETQYF
TRBV28	TRBD1	TRBJ1-4	-	TGTGCCAGCAGTTTGCCCGGGACAGGGAATGAAAAACTGTTTTTT	CASSLPGTGNEKLFF
TRBV9	-	TRBJ2-1	-	TGTGCCAGCAGCGCCCTGACTAGGTTCTCCTACAATGAGCAGTTCTTC	CASSALTRFSYNEQFF
TRBV11-2	-	TRBJ2-5	once	TGTGCCAGCAGCCCAGGGGGGAAAGAGACCCAGTACTTC	CASSPGGKETQYF
TRBV6-5	-	TRBJ1-1	-	TGTGCCAGTGGGTACAGGAAAACTGAAGCTTTCTTT	CASGYRKTEAFF
TRBV12-3/TRBV12-4	-	TRBJ1-6	-	TGTGCCAGCAGTTCCCCCCCCTCGGCCCTCCACTTT	CASSSPPSALHF
TRBV6-5	-	TRBJ1-2	-	TGTGCCAGCAGCCAGGATAACTATGGCTACACCTTC	CASSQDNYGYTF
TRBV25-1	TRBD1	TRBJ1-1	-	TGTGCCAGCAACCCCCAGGGGGCGGACACTGAAGCTTTCTTT	CASNPQGADTEAFF
TRBV19	-	TRBJ1-5	few	TGTGCCAGTAGTATAGAATCTCGAGGATTGAGCAATCAGCCCCAGCATTTT	CASSIESRGLSNQPQHF
TRBV27	TRBD2	TRBJ2-7	-	TGTGCCACCGGACTAGCGGGGGCAGCCTACGAGCAGTACTTC	CATGLAGAAYEQYF
TRBV3-1/TRBV3-2	-	TRBJ1-2	-	TGTGCCAGCACCCCCGGGACTCCCGCTACTGGCTACACCTTC	CASTPGTPATGYTF
TRBV29-1	-	TRBJ1-2	-	TGCAGCGTTGGTGCGGAAGGGGCTATCTATGGCTACACCTTC	CSVGAEGAIYGYTF
TRBV6-5	-	TRBJ2-7	-	TGTGCCAGCAGTTCCTCCGATATAAGACTTCGGGGCGAGCAGTACTTC	CASSSSDIRLRGEQYF